The 25 T cell receptor beta chains given below trace back to one sample, sequenced in a study of shared clonotypes between healthy human individuals. Naive CD8 cells, CD45RO-negative and positively selected for CCR7, excluded terminally differentiated effector memory CD45RA+ cells. Clones were sequenced by immunoSEQ multiplex PCR, and TCRdb holds only the in-frame ones, with some missing. In the table there are more than 2 million clones, approximately 94% of which are singletons. The sequenced sample consisted of naive CD8+ T cells sorted from blood. The receptors here all came from a young man in good health.

The gene calls are TRBV10-3 and TRBJ2-7, with 7 bases aligning to TRBD2. Germline CDR1 is ENHRY and CDR2 is SYGVKD. This CDR3 spans 13 amino acids. Losses at the gene ends were 6 bases for V and 3 bases for J; bases not matched to a gene: 5. CDR3 DNA: TGTGCCATCAGCCCGAGCGGGAACTACGAGCAGTACTTC. Protein: CAISPSGNYEQYF.

The table lists this clone with a count of one. The rearrangement links TRBV2 to TRBJ1-1; perhaps TRBD1 as D (6 bases). The CDR3 extends over 14 amino acids. V dropped 3 bases and J dropped 1 base, with 9 bases sitting between them. CDR1 is SNHLY, CDR2 FYNNEI, per germline. The CDR3, as DNA: TGTGCCAGCAGTGAGCAGGGACAGAACACTGAAGCTTTCTTT. Translation gives CASSEQGQNTEAFF.

The CDR3 reads CASSGTGTYGYTF. CDR3 nucleotide sequence: TGTGCCAGCAGTGGGACAGGCACCTATGGCTACACCTTC. The chain has TRBV6-5 and TRBJ1-2; 8 positions match TRBD1. V lost 5 bases and J lost 4; bases outside the gene matches: 3. Germline V CDR1 and CDR2: MNHEY, SVGAGI. This CDR3 is 13 amino acids long.

The V and J genes are TRBV7-8 and TRBJ2-5; 10 positions agree with TRBD2. V was pared by 6 bases and J by 5 bases, with 9 bases of the junction left unmatched. The CDR3 length is 15 residues. Germline CDR1 is SGHVS and CDR2 is FQNEAQ. CDR3 in DNA: TGTGCCAGCAGATCCATTACTAGCGGGGTGGAGACCCAGTACTTC. Protein sequence: CASRSITSGVETQYF.

About this clone itself: A read error may produce the germline difference seen at one junction end. This rearrangement joins TRBV19 to TRBJ2-5; TRBD1 might be the D (6 bases). This CDR3 has 14 residues. CDR1 and CDR2 from the germline V gene are LNHDA and SQIVND (reference sequence). The CDR3 DNA is TGTGCCAGTAGTTCGGCAGGGGCGATAGAGTCCCAGTACTTC. Protein: CASSSAGAIESQYF.

The chain carries TRBV9 and TRBJ2-1, with D perhaps TRBD1 or TRBD2 (5 bases each). This CDR3 contains 16 residues. The germline V and J ends were trimmed by 3 bases and 2 bases, with 15 bases remaining between them. Germline lookup yields CDR1 SGDLS and CDR2 YYNGEE. CDR3 bases: TGTGCCAGCAGCGACGGGACGGCCCCCACCTACAATGAGCAGTTCTTC. Translated, it gives CASSDGTAPTYNEQFF.

Comment on this clone: This specimen includes other DNA sequences encoding the same CDR3. The rearrangement joins TRBV30 to TRBJ1-1; D is undetermined. The CDR3 covers 13 residues. Germline lookup yields CDR1 GTSNPN and CDR2 SVGIG (reference sequence). V lost 2 bases to trimming and J lost 0 bases, with 7 bases between them. CDR3 loop: CAWSLGVNTEAFF. The CDR3 DNA is TGTGCCTGGAGTCTGGGAGTGAACACTGAAGCTTTCTTT.

The chain recombines TRBV28 with TRBJ2-1; tentatively, D is TRBD1 (5 bases). This CDR3 is built from 17 residues. The V and J ends lost 2 bases and 5 bases respectively, with 19 bases between them. Germline V gives CDR1 MDHEN, CDR2 SYDVKM. The CDR3 reads CASSLNLGQTLDNEQFF. CDR3 in DNA: TGTGCCAGCAGTTTAAATTTGGGGCAGACCTTAGACAATGAGCAGTTCTTC.

In its sample, this clone was seen once. The rearrangement joins TRBV5-4 to TRBJ2-1; perhaps TRBD2 as D (6 bases). The germline gives CDR1 SGHNT, CDR2 YYREEE (reference sequence). This CDR3 has 15 amino acids. Trimming stripped 4 bases from V and 2 bases from J, with 13 bases between. CDR3 sequence reads: CASSPVGGTYNEQFF. In DNA, the CDR3 is TGTGCCAGCAGCCCCGTGGGGGGAACCTACAATGAGCAGTTCTTC.

This clone was seen once. The chain employs TRBV5-5 and TRBJ2-7; TRBD1 might be the D (7 bases). This CDR3 spans 15 amino acids. The ends were cut back, 0 bases at V and 3 bases at J, with 13 bases in the middle. Germline values: CDR1 SGHKS, CDR2 YYEKEE (reference sequence). The CDR3 sequence: CASSLAAGGNYEQYF. DNA of the CDR3: TGTGCCAGCAGCTTGGCGGCAGGGGGGAACTACGAGCAGTACTTC.

The V call is TRBV5-1, the J call TRBJ2-3; D uncertain. CDR1 SGHRS and CDR2 YFSETQ come from the germline V gene. The length of the CDR3 is 13 residues. Trimming stripped 0 bases from V and 2 bases from J, with 4 bases between. CDR3 sequence (DNA): TGCGCCAGCAGCTTGGTTCCCACAGATACGCAGTATTTT. This translates into CASSLVPTDTQYF.

This clone was seen just once. The genes are TRBV13 and TRBJ2-1, with D perhaps matching TRBD2 (5 bases). The CDR3 is 13 residues long. V lost 2 bases and J 9 bases, leaving 11 bases between the germline ends. In germline, CDR1 is PRHDT, CDR2 FYEKMQ (reference sequence). The CDR3 loop is CASSLRGSGEQFF. The CDR3 bases are TGTGCCAGCAGCTTAAGAGGGAGCGGTGAGCAGTTCTTC.

The rearrangement links TRBV4-1 to TRBJ2-2; the match to TRBD2 covers 7 bases. The J segment lost 9 bases and the V segment lost 1 base, leaving 5 bases of the junction unmatched. This CDR3 has 14 residues. Germline V gene lookup returns CDR1 MGHRA and CDR2 YSYEKL. CDR3 in DNA: TGCGCCAGCAGCCAAGGGACTAGTCCCAGGGAGCTGTTTTTT. It specifies CASSQGTSPRELFF.

The chain is built from TRBV9 and TRBJ2-3; D unclear. This CDR3 is 14 amino acids long. Germline CDR1 reads SGDLS; CDR2 reads YYNGEE. Trimming pared 3 bases from V and 2 bases from J, leaving 10 bases between. The CDR3 DNA follows: TGTGCCAGCAGCGATCTTAGATACACAGATACGCAGTATTTT. Translation gives CASSDLRYTDTQYF.

J is TRBJ1-6 and V is TRBV11-2; the D is unclear. With 3 bases removed from V and 8 bases from J, the gap between germline ends came to 11 bases. Germline lookup yields CDR1 SGHAT and CDR2 FQNNGV. CDR3 length equals 14 residues. CDR3 DNA: TGTGCCAGCAGCTTTAGGTGGGGAGATTCACCCCTCCACTTT. Encoded protein: CASSFRWGDSPLHF.

The chain joins TRBV7-2 to TRBJ1-2; D may be TRBD1 (6 bases). The CDR3 is made up of 17 amino acids. V shed 6 bases and J shed 1 base, with 21 bases lying between them. Germline assignment: CDR1 SGHTA and CDR2 FQGNSA. The DNA for the CDR3 is TGTGCCAGCAGTCAACTGGGGGGGCGTTCCTATAACTATGGCTACACCTTC. It is translated as CASSQLGGRSYNYGYTF.

The V gene is TRBV6-4, the J gene TRBJ2-5, with 7 bases fitting TRBD2. Germline lookup yields CDR1 MRHNA and CDR2 SNTAGT. Trimming cost V 0 bases and J 1 base; bases outside gene matches: 8. The CDR3 covers 17 residues. This CDR3 is CASSDSTSGTFQETQYF. CDR3 coding DNA: TGTGCCAGCAGTGACTCTACCAGCGGGACGTTCCAAGAGACCCAGTACTTC.

The chain is built from TRBV30 and TRBJ1-1, with D perhaps TRBD1 (5 bases). CDR1 is GTSNPN, CDR2 SVGIG, per germline (reference sequence). The CDR3 is 12 amino acids. Trimming removed 5 bases from V and 6 bases from J, with 13 bases in between. This CDR3 reads CAWDTWGAEAFF. The CDR3 DNA follows: TGTGCCTGGGACACATGGGGCGCTGAAGCTTTCTTT.

This chain links TRBV28 with TRBJ2-1; 7 positions agree with TRBD1. There are 11 residues in the CDR3. V trimming: 8 bases; J trimming: 10 bases; junction bases outside the gene matches: 5. Germline V gene lookup returns CDR1 MDHEN and CDR2 SYDVKM. The chain's CDR3 is CASGTGVEQFF. The CDR3 nucleotides read TGTGCCAGCGGAACAGGGGTCGAGCAGTTCTTC.

This clone was recorded only once. The rearrangement links TRBV5-4 to TRBJ2-3, with TRBD2 matching 11 bases. Unmatched junction bases numbered 2, after V lost 2 bases and J lost 0 bases. Germline V lookup: CDR1 SGHNT, CDR2 YYREEE (reference sequence). This CDR3 is built from 16 residues. CDR3: CASSFASGGSTDTQYF. The DNA for the CDR3 is TGTGCCAGCAGCTTTGCTAGCGGGGGGAGCACAGATACGCAGTATTTT.

The V gene is TRBV7-3, the J gene TRBJ2-5, with 10 bases matching TRBD2. Germline CDR1 is SGHTA and CDR2 is FQGTGA. V was clipped by 0 bases and J by 5 bases; unmatched bases: 3. The CDR3 totals 15 residues. DNA of the CDR3: TGTGCCAGCAGCTTAACAGCGGGGGGGCCGGAGACCCAGTACTTC. Protein sequence: CASSLTAGGPETQYF.

The count of this clone is one. Other DNA sequences from this sample encode an identical CDR3 as well. This sequence joins TRBV9 and TRBJ2-2; no clear D gene. Trimming took 5 bases from V and 1 from J, leaving 6 bases between them. Per the germline V gene, CDR1 is SGDLS and CDR2 is YYNGEE. The CDR3 contains 13 residues. The CDR3 loop reads CASSPGNTGELFF. The CDR3 DNA sequence: TGTGCCAGCAGTCCGGGGAACACCGGGGAGCTGTTTTTT. The variable domain in full, completed from reference TRBV9 and TRBJ2-2, reads DSGVTQTPKHLITATGQRVTLRCSPRSGDLSVYWYQQSLDQGLQFLIQYYNGEERAKGNILERFSAQQFPDLHSELNLSSLELGDSALYFCASSPGNTGELFFGEGSRLTVL.

The V gene is TRBV2, the J gene TRBJ2-5; 10 nucleotides align to TRBD2. Germline trimming cut 8 bases from V and 2 bases from J; bases unmatched to any gene: 11. The CDR3 extends over 16 amino acids. The V gene's germline CDR1 is SNHLY and CDR2 FYNNEI. The DNA for the CDR3 is TGTGCCAGCTATACTAGCGGGACATTGGGACAAGAGACCCAGTACTTC. Its translation is CASYTSGTLGQETQYF.

Comments on this clone: The junction departs from the called germline gene at one end, perhaps through a read error. Within the sample, other DNA sequences also encode this same CDR3. This CDR3 is CASSSQGTGELFF. CDR3 bases: TGCGCCAGCAGCTCACAGGGCACCGGGGAGCTGTTTTTT. This rearrangement joins TRBV7-8 to TRBJ2-2; TRBD1 is a possible D gene (6 bases). Germline CDR1 reads SGHVS; CDR2 reads FQNEAQ. There are 13 residues in the CDR3.

The chain combines TRBV7-8 with TRBJ2-3, with 13 bases fitting TRBD2. The V gene's germline CDR1 is SGHVS and CDR2 FQNEAQ. J was trimmed by 4 bases and V by 0 bases; bases with no gene match: 1. This CDR3 is built from 16 residues. CDR3 nucleotides: TGTGCCAGCAGCTTAGCAGGGACTAGCGGGGCAGATACGCAGTATTTT. Its protein is CASSLAGTSGADTQYF.